This T cell receptor beta chain was sequenced for a study of CD8 T cells in Susac syndrome. A quantity of about 0.5 to 1 ug RNA underwent reverse transcription using random hexamers. One entry per CDR3 protein, called by TCRdb with MiXCR from the immunoSEQ multiplex PCR reads. The data show about 150,000 distinct CDR3 sequences, with approximately 94% seen just once and roughly 0.084% held by the top ten. The CDR3 is 14 amino acids. Germline CDR1 reads ENHRY; CDR2 reads SYGVKD. Trimming cost V 3 bases and J 2 bases, with 8 bases left between them. The rearrangement joins TRBV10-3 to TRBJ1-3; D unresolved. Sequenced material: CD4+ T cells from PBMCs. The TCR was taken from a human donor with Susac syndrome. The CDR3 loop is CAISDERAGNTIYF. For the CDR3, the DNA is TGTGCCATCAGTGACGAGAGAGCTGGAAACACCATATATTTT.